This TCR beta chain was sequenced for a study of blood T cells in healthy people across ages. Whole-study results and caveats: Those diversity estimates obtained from one million T cells were thought to be underestimates.

In regard to this clonotype: Its antigen is currently unknown.

V dropped 1 base and J dropped 4 bases, with 12 bases sitting between them. Germline V gene sequence: CDR1 SGHTA, CDR2 FQGNSA. The CDR3 loop spans 15 amino acids. A second PCR, run for about 6 to 11 cycles, used a sample-barcoded 5' primer plus a J-beta primer mix. TCRdb ran MiXCR on the 5' RACE reads and lists one entry per CDR3 protein. Among roughly 680,000 distinct CDR3 sequences listed, more than 45% were seen once. The receptor was isolated from a woman at least 80 years old in good health. The specimen sequenced was blood. J is TRBJ2-3 and V is TRBV7-2; D not certain. The chain's CDR3 is CASSLVGGRPDTQYF. DNA for the CDR3: TGTGCCAGCAGCTTAGTTGGCGGACGACCAGATACGCAGTATTTT.